This TCR beta chain was found in a study of blood T cell repertoires in COVID-19. The wider study: Samples taken during acute and convalescent COVID-19 were collected in the United States, Italy and Spain. The analysed material was cDNA or gDNA that came from T cells, B-cell-depleted T cells, or PBMCs.

Per the original methods: Counts of nucleated cells, estimated from reference gene primer amplification, were obtained. This table comes from immunoSEQ multiplex PCR, and its TCRdb copy is limited to in-frame clones, with some not included. V and J calls and clone size are copied from that table; D and trimming were computed from the DNA. The repertoire holds 300,000 to 450,000 clones, with about 87% as singletons. The CDR3 consists of 13 residues. V lost 1 base, J lost 3 bases, and 5 bases lay in between. Per germline, CDR1 LGHNT and CDR2 FRNRAP. Turning to this clone: This same CDR3 is encoded by further DNA sequences in the sample.

This clonotype was obtained from a woman in her 30s with COVID-19, enrolled during active disease. The sequencing input was peripheral blood. The V gene is TRBV12-5, the J gene TRBJ2-3, with D perhaps TRBD1 (5 bases). CDR3 amino acids: CASGLAGTDTQYF. The CDR3, as DNA: TGTGCTAGTGGTTTGGCAGGGACAGATACGCAGTATTTT.